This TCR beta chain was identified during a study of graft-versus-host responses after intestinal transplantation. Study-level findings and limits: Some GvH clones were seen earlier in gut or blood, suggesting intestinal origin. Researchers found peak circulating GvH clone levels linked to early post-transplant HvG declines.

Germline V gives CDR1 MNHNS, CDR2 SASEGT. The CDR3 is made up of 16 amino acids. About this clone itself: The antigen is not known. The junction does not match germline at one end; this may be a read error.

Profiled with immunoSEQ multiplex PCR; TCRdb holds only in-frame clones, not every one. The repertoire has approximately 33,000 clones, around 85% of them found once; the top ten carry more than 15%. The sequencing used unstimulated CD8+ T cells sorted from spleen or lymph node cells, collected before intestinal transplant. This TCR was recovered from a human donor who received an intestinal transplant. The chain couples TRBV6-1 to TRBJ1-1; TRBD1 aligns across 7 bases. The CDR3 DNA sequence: TGTGCCAGCAGTGAGCTACAGGGGTTCCTGAAAACTGAAGCTTTCTTT. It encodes CASSELQGFLKTEAFF.